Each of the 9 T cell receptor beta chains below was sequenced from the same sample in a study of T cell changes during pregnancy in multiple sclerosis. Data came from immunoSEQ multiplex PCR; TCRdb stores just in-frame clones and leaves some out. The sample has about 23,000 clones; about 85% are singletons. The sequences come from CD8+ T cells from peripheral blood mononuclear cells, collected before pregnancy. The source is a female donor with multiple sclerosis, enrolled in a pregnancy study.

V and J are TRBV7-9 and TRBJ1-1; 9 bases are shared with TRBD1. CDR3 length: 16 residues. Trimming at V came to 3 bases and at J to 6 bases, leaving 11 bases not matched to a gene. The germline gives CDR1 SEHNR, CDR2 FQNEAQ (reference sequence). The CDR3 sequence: CASSFETGGEGAEAFF. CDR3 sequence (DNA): TGTGCCAGCAGCTTCGAAACAGGGGGCGAGGGCGCTGAAGCTTTCTTT.

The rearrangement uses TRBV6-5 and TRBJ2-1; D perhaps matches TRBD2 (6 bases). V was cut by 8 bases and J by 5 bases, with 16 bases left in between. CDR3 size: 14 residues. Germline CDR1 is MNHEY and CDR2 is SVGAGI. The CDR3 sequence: CASRIVAEHNEQFF. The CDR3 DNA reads TGTGCCAGCCGGATAGTAGCGGAGCACAATGAGCAGTTCTTC.

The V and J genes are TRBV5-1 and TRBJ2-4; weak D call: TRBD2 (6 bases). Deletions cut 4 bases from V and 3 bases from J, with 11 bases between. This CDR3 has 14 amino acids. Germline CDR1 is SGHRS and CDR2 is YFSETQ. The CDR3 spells CASSRGTGKNIQYF. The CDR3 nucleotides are TGCGCCAGCAGCCGCGGGACGGGCAAAAACATTCAGTACTTC.

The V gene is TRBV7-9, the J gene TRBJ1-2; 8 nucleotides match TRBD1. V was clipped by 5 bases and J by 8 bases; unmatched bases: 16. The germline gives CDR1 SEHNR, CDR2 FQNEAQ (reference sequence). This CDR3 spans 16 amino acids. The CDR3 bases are TGTGCCAGCAGCCCCCGGACAGGGCCATCGCTAGAAGGCTACACCTTC. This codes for CASSPRTGPSLEGYTF.

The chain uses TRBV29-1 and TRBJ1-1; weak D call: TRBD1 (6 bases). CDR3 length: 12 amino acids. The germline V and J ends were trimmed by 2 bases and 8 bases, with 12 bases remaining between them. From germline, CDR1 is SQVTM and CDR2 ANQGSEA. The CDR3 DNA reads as TGCAGCGTTGAAACCAGGGGTTACGAAGCTTTCTTT. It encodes CSVETRGYEAFF.

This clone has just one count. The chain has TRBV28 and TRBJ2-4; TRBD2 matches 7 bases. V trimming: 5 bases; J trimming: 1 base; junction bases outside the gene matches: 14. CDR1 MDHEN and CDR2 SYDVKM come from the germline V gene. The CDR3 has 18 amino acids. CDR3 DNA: TGTGCCAGCAGTGACCCTAGGGCGGGAGAAGTGGCCAAAAACATTCAGTACTTC. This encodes CASSDPRAGEVAKNIQYF.

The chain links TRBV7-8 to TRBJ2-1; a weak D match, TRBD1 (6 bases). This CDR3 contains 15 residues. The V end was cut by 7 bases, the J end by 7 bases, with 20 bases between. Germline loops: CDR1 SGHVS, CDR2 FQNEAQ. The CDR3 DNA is TGTGCCAGCATCCTCAGCCCAGGGGTCCCGAATGAGCAGTTCTTC. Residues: CASILSPGVPNEQFF.

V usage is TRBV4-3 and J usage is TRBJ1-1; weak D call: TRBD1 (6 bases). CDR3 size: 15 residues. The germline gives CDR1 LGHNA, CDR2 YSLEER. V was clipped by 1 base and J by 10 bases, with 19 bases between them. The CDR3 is CASSQGKQGWDTAFF. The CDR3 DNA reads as TGCGCCAGCAGCCAAGGAAAACAGGGTTGGGACACAGCTTTCTTT.

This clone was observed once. CDR3 in DNA: TGTGCCATCAGTGAATGGGGGCAGGGTCCAGAGACCCAGTACTTC. Amino acid sequence: CAISEWGQGPETQYF. V and J are TRBV10-3 and TRBJ2-5; D might be TRBD1 (6 bases). The CDR3 is 15 residues long. Germline CDR1 reads ENHRY; CDR2 reads SYGVKD. Deletions cut 3 bases from V and 4 bases from J, with 15 bases between.